Listed below are T cell receptor beta chains from one sample, sequenced in a study of blood T cell repertoires in COVID-19. Repertoires were generated with immunoSEQ multiplex PCR, while TCRdb's copy carries only in-frame clones and drops some. The sample carries fewer than 400,000 clones, over 70% recorded once. The sample comprised PBMCs or T cells enriched from blood (not recorded which). The receptors were sampled from a man in his thirties or forties who had recovered from COVID-19. Both conserved end residues are part of each CDR3. The order of the fields is D gene, V gene, J gene, clone size, CDR3 DNA, CDR3 protein. D genes are given only for firm matches. Expanded clones get a size class; other rows say once, few or many, or leave the size out.

d_call: NA
v_call: TRBV30
j_call: TRBJ1-2
clone_size: NA
cdr3_nt: TGTGCCTGGAGTGTACACCCCGATAATGGCTACACCTTC
cdr3_aa: CAWSVHPDNGYTF

d_call: NA
v_call: TRBV23-1
j_call: TRBJ1-2
clone_size: NA
cdr3_nt: TGCGCCAGCAGTCCGAGCAGGCCTAACTATGGCTACACCTTC
cdr3_aa: CASSPSRPNYGYTF

d_call: NA
v_call: TRBV6-5
j_call: TRBJ2-7
clone_size: NA
cdr3_nt: TGTGCCAGCAGTTATGACACCGCTTTGAGCTCCTACGAGCAGTACTTC
cdr3_aa: CASSYDTALSSYEQYF

d_call: TRBD2
v_call: TRBV5-5
j_call: TRBJ2-7
clone_size: NA
cdr3_nt: TGTGCCAGCAGCTTGCGGGGGGGTGTCGGGGCCAGAACCTACGAGCAGTACTTC
cdr3_aa: CASSLRGGVGARTYEQYF

d_call: TRBD2
v_call: TRBV10-1
j_call: TRBJ2-7
clone_size: NA
cdr3_nt: TGCGCCAGCAGCGTCCCGGGGGGACTCTTAAACTACGAGCAGTACTTC
cdr3_aa: CASSVPGGLLNYEQYF

d_call: NA
v_call: TRBV3-1/TRBV3-2
j_call: TRBJ2-1
clone_size: NA
cdr3_nt: TGTGCCAGCAGCCTTCCCCCCCCGGGGAACAATGAGCAGTTCTTC
cdr3_aa: CASSLPPPGNNEQFF

d_call: NA
v_call: TRBV5-1
j_call: TRBJ2-1
clone_size: NA
cdr3_nt: TGCGCCAGCAGCTTTACCGGGGGGCCTTACAATGAGCAGTTCTTC
cdr3_aa: CASSFTGGPYNEQFF

d_call: TRBD1
v_call: TRBV9
j_call: TRBJ2-1
clone_size: NA
cdr3_nt: TGTGCCAGCAGCGGGGGGACAGGGGGATACAATGAGCAGTTCTTC
cdr3_aa: CASSGGTGGYNEQFF

d_call: TRBD1
v_call: TRBV28
j_call: TRBJ1-4
clone_size: once
cdr3_nt: TGTGCCAGCAGTTTACTCCAGGGGGCGGGTCATAATGAAAAACTGTTTTTT
cdr3_aa: CASSLLQGAGHNEKLFF

d_call: TRBD2
v_call: TRBV2
j_call: TRBJ2-7
clone_size: NA
cdr3_nt: TGTGCCAGCAGTGATAGCGTTAGCGGGGGGCCAGCCTACGAGCAGTACTTC
cdr3_aa: CASSDSVSGGPAYEQYF

d_call: NA
v_call: TRBV28
j_call: TRBJ2-5
clone_size: NA
cdr3_nt: TGTGCCAGCAGTTCCACAACCCAGTACTTC
cdr3_aa: CASSSTTQYF

d_call: NA
v_call: TRBV27
j_call: TRBJ2-2
clone_size: NA
cdr3_nt: TGTGCCAGCAGTATTCGACAGGTCCAGAACACCGGGGAGCTGTTTTTT
cdr3_aa: CASSIRQVQNTGELFF

d_call: TRBD2
v_call: TRBV6-5
j_call: TRBJ2-7
clone_size: NA
cdr3_nt: TGTGCCAGCAGTTCAGCGGGACTAGCGGGTGACGAGCAGTACTTC
cdr3_aa: CASSSAGLAGDEQYF

d_call: NA
v_call: TRBV9
j_call: TRBJ2-5
clone_size: NA
cdr3_nt: TGTGCCAGCAGCGTAACGGCAGGCATGATACAAGAGACCCAGTACTTC
cdr3_aa: CASSVTAGMIQETQYF

d_call: NA
v_call: TRBV14
j_call: TRBJ1-1
clone_size: NA
cdr3_nt: TGTGCCAGCAGCCTCAAATCTACAGGGCTTGAAGCTTTCTTT
cdr3_aa: CASSLKSTGLEAFF